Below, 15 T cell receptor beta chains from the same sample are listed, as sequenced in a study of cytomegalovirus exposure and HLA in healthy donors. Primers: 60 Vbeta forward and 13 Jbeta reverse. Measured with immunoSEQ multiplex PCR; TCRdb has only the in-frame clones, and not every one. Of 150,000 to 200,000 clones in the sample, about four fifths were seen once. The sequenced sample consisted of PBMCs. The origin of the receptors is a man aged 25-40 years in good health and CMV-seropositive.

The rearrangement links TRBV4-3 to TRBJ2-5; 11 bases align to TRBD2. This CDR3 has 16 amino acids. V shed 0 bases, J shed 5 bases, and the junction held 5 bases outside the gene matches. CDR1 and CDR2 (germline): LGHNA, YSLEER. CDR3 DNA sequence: TGCGCCAGCAGCCAAGATTACGCTAGCGGGGGGGAGACCCAGTACTTC. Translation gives CASSQDYASGGETQYF.

In nucleotides, the CDR3 is TGCGCCAGCAGCTCGAGCCACCGGGACAGACCCCTCTACGAGCAGTACTTC. The encoded protein is CASSSSHRDRPLYEQYF. The chain joins TRBV5-1 to TRBJ2-7, with 7 bases identical to TRBD1. Unmatched junction bases numbered 15, after V lost 3 bases and J lost 3 bases. The CDR3 extends over 17 amino acids. Germline values: CDR1 SGHRS, CDR2 YFSETQ.

CDR3 protein: CASSHRGSVKGYTF. The CDR3 DNA reads TGTGCCAGCAGCCACCGAGGGTCAGTAAAGGGCTACACCTTC. The chain joins TRBV14 to TRBJ1-2; no clear D gene. Per germline, CDR1 SGHDN and CDR2 FVKESK. V lost 3 bases and J lost 8, with 16 bases in between. CDR3 length: 14 residues.

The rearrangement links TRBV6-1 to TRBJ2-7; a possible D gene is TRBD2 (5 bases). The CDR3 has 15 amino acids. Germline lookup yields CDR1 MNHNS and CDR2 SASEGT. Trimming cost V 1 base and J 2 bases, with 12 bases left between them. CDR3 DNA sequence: TGTGCCAGCAGTGAAGGCGGACTGGCCCCCTACGAGCAGTACTTC. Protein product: CASSEGGLAPYEQYF.

CDR3 DNA sequence: TGCGCCAGCAGCCAAAAAGCTACAGCCTCCGGTGAGACCCAGTACTTC. It translates to CASSQKATASGETQYF. This rearrangement joins TRBV4-1 to TRBJ2-5; D call uncertain. The CDR3 length is 16 residues. Germline V gene data show CDR1 as MGHRA and CDR2 as YSYEKL. V was clipped by 2 bases and J by 5 bases, with 18 bases between them.

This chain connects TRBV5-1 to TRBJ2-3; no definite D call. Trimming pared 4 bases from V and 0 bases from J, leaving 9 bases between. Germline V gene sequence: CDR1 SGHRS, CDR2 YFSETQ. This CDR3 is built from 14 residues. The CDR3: CASSPPSSTDTQYF. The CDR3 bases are TGCGCCAGCAGCCCCCCCTCGAGCACAGATACGCAGTATTTT.

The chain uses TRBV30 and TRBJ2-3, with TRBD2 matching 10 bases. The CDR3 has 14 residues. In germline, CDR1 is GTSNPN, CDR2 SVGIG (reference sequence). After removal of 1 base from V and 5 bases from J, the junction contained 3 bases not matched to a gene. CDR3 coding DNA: TGTGCCTGGAGTGCATTAGCGGGGGGAGATACGCAGTATTTT. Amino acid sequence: CAWSALAGGDTQYF.

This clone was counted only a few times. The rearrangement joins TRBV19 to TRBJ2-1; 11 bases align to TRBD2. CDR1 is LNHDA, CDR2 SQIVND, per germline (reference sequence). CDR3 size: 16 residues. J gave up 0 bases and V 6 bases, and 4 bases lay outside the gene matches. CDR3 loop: CASRGTSGYSYNEQFF. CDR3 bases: TGTGCCAGTAGAGGGACTAGCGGCTACTCCTACAATGAGCAGTTCTTC.

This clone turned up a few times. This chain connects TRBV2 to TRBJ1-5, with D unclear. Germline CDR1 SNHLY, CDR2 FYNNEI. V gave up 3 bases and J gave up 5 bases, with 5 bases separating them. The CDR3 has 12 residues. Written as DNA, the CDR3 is TGTGCCAGCAGTGACGGTTATCAGCCCCAGCATTTT. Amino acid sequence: CASSDGYQPQHF.

CDR3 DNA: TGTGCCAGCAGTTCCAGGGGAAGAACTGAAGCTTTCTTT. Amino acids: CASSSRGRTEAFF. The chain joins TRBV28 to TRBJ1-1; weak D call: TRBD1 (6 bases). V was trimmed by 4 bases and J by 5 bases, leaving 11 bases between them. From germline, CDR1 is MDHEN and CDR2 SYDVKM. This CDR3 has 13 amino acids.

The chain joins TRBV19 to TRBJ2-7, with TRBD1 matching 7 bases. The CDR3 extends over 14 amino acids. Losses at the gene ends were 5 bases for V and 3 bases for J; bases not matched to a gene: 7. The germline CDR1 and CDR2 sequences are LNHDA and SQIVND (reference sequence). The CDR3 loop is CASSARQGIYEQYF. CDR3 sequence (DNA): TGTGCCAGTAGTGCCCGACAGGGAATCTACGAGCAGTACTTC.

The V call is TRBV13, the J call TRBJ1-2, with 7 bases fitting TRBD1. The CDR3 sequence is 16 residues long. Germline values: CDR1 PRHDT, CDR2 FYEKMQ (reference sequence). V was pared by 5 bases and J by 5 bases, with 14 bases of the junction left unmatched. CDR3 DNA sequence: TGTGCCAGCAGCCGGGTCCGGGACAGTGGACCTTATGGCTACACCTTC. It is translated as CASSRVRDSGPYGYTF.

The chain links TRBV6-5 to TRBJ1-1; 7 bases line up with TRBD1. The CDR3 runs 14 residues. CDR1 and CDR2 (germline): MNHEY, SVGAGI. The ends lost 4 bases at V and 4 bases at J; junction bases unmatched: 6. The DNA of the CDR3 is TGTGCCAGCAGTTTGAACAGGGGCCCCACTGAAGCTTTCTTT. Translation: CASSLNRGPTEAFF.

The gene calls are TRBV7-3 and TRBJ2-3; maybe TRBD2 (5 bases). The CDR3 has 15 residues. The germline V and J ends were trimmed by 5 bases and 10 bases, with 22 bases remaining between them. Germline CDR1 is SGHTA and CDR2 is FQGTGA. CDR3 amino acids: CASSPQPAEPQSQYF. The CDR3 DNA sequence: TGTGCCAGCAGCCCCCAACCAGCGGAGCCCCAATCGCAGTATTTT.

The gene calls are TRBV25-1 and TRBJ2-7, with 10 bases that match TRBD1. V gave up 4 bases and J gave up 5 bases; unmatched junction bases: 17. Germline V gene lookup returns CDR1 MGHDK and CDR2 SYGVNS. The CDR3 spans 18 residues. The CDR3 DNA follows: TGTGCCAGCAGTGGCACCTCCGGCGGGACAGGGGTAAGGGACGAGCAGTACTTC. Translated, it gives CASSGTSGGTGVRDEQYF.